Listed below are T cell receptor beta chains from one sample, sequenced in a study of CD8 T cells in ankylosing spondylitis. Each CDR3 protein is one row after TCRdb ran MiXCR on the 5' RACE reads. The sample gives more than 500,000 distinct CDR3 sequences, over 4% of which show up once; 3% to 4% is in the top ten. The specimen was blood, either unsorted or a sorted T cell fraction (not recorded which). These receptors all come from a male donor with ankylosing spondylitis. Both conserved end residues are trimmed from each CDR3. Not every row has a clone size; where given, it reads once, few, many or a size class.

TRBJ2-1	TRBV12-3/TRBV12-4	many	ASSLGDSRNEQF
TRBJ2-7	TRBV20-1	many	SAKGHNYEQY
TRBJ2-5	TRBV5-1	few	ASSGLGHNQETQY
TRBJ2-1	TRBV19	few	ATRTSGRAGEQF
TRBJ2-2	TRBV20-1	many	SASDSLNTGELF
TRBJ2-3	TRBV7-8	many	ASSLEGRGWLDTQY
TRBJ1-2	TRBV9	-	ASHRPGGQDYRYT
TRBJ2-5	TRBV5-8	-	AGDRGRVAGGETQY
TRBJ1-2	TRBV7-2	many	ASSLELGTNYGYT
TRBJ2-3	TRBV20-1	many	SARRVDYRTDTQY
TRBJ2-7	TRBV4-1	-	ASSRSTGAYEQY
TRBJ1-1	TRBV27	many	ASRDRGEKTEAF
TRBJ2-2	TRBV5-6	many	ASSPAGTANTGELF
TRBJ2-1	TRBV4-3	many	ASSQEPGGGNEQF
TRBJ2-1	TRBV20-1	many	SAPRGGGSYNEQF
TRBJ1-2	TRBV7-9	many	ASSLAWARPANYGYT
TRBJ2-2	TRBV27	many	ASSLITSGPGELF
TRBJ2-1	TRBV7-6	-	ASSLVLGDEQF
TRBJ2-4	TRBV4-3	many	ASSRRDMNIQY
TRBJ2-1	TRBV24-1	many	ATSATGTGTYNEQF
TRBJ1-2	TRBV7-9	many	ASRRGGREVRYGYT
TRBJ1-1	TRBV20-1	many	SARSDADTEAF